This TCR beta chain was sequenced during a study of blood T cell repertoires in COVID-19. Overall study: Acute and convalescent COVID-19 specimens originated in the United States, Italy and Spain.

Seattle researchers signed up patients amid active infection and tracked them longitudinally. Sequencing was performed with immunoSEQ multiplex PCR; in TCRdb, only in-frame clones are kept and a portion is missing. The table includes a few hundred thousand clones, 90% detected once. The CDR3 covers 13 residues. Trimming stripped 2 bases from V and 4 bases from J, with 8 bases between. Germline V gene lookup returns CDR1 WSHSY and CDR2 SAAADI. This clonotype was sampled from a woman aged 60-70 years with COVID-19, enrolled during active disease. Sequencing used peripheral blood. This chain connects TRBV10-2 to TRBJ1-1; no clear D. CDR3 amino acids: CASSEDGVTEAFF. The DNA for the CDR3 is TGCGCCAGCAGTGAGGACGGGGTCACTGAAGCTTTCTTT.